The 29 T cell receptor beta chains reported below all come from one sample, sequenced in a study of glioma-infiltrating T cells. The iRepertoire nested amplicon-rescue multiplex PCR amplified TCR alpha and beta CDR3s from RNA. Each CDR3 protein gets one entry after TCRdb re-called the multiplex PCR reads with MiXCR. The top ten clones hold 13% to 15% of a sample with 100,000 to 150,000 distinct CDR3 sequences, roughly 24% of them seen once. Sequenced input: glioma tissue, nonneoplastic brain tissue, or PBMCs (not recorded which). The source of these receptors is a human donor with low-grade glioma or glioblastoma, undergoing nonglioma brain surgery, or in good health (not recorded which).

This clonotype was counted many times. J is TRBJ2-1 and V is TRBV2; TRBD2 matches 7 bases. Germline V gene lookup returns CDR1 SNHLY and CDR2 FYNNEI. There are 15 residues in the CDR3. Trimming at V came to 1 base and at J to 8 bases, leaving 8 bases not matched to a gene. In nucleotides, the CDR3 is TGTGCCAGCAGTGAAGACGGACTAGGTCCACATGAGCAGTTCTTC. Amino acid sequence: CASSEDGLGPHEQFF.

This clonotype was counted ten times or more. This sequence joins TRBV6-1 and TRBJ2-5; tentatively, D is TRBD2 (6 bases). The CDR3 spans 14 residues. CDR1 and CDR2 from the germline V gene are MNHNS and SASEGT. Trimming left V 3 bases short and J 2 bases short, with 10 bases between. CDR3: CASSDWTTQETQYF. The DNA of the CDR3 is TGTGCCAGCAGTGATTGGACTACTCAAGAGACCCAGTACTTC.

Points on this clonotype: A junction end diverges from the germline sequence, so it may reflect a read error. The chain couples TRBV28 to TRBJ2-6, with D possibly TRBD1 on 5 matching bases. Germline values: CDR1 MDHEN, CDR2 SYDVKM. The CDR3 loop spans 15 amino acids. The DNA of the CDR3 is TGTGCCAGTAGTTCCTATCGCTCTGGGGCCGACGTCCTGACTTTC. Translating gives CASSSYRSGADVLTF.

Concerning this clonotype: It may be a read error: a sequence one base away is much more abundant. The rearrangement joins TRBV29-1 to TRBJ1-2; D gene ambiguous. Germline CDR1 reads SQVTM; CDR2 reads ANQGSEA. The ends were cut back, 2 bases at V and 9 bases at J, with 13 bases in the middle. This CDR3 contains 12 residues. The CDR3 sequence is CSVESNSHCYTF. The CDR3, as DNA: TGCAGCGTTGAAAGTAACAGCCATTGCTACACCTTC.

This clonotype appeared many times. This chain connects TRBV2 to TRBJ1-1; D remains ambiguous. CDR3 size: 14 residues. Germline values: CDR1 SNHLY, CDR2 FYNNEI. The ends were cut back, 6 bases at V and 0 bases at J, with 11 bases in the middle. CDR3 residues: CASRGPSMNTEAFF. CDR3 DNA sequence: TGTGCCAGCAGGGGCCCGTCAATGAACACTGAAGCTTTCTTT.

Ten or more counts support this clonotype. The rearrangement uses TRBV19 and TRBJ2-7; possibly TRBD1 for D (6 bases). Trimming removed 5 bases at V and 4 bases at J, with 18 bases between. Per germline, CDR1 LNHDA and CDR2 SQIVND (reference sequence). CDR3 length: 15 amino acids. The CDR3 DNA reads as TGTGCCAGTAGTGATCCAACTGGACAGTCTTACGAGCAGTACTTC. It specifies CASSDPTGQSYEQYF.

The V call is TRBV29-1, the J call TRBJ2-3; the D is unclear. CDR3 length: 14 residues. The V end was cut by 4 bases, the J end by 2 bases, with 13 bases between. CDR1 and CDR2 from the germline V gene are SQVTM and ANQGSEA. CDR3 in amino acids: CSVGIQISTDTQYF. CDR3 coding DNA: TGCAGCGTTGGAATACAGATCTCCACAGATACGCAGTATTTT.

The CDR3 DNA reads TGTGCCAGCAGTTTAGGGCAGGGGGACGGCTACACCTTC. Translation: CASSLGQGDGYTF. V and J are TRBV12-3 or TRBV12-4 and TRBJ1-2, with 7 positions matching TRBD1. Trimming removed 1 base from V and 8 bases from J; junction bases left unmatched: 4. CDR3 length: 13 residues.

This clonotype was seen many times. V usage is TRBV4-3 and J usage is TRBJ2-1; D not certain. The V end lost 4 bases, the J end lost 10 bases, and 23 bases lay between the germline ends. Germline assignment: CDR1 LGHNA and CDR2 YSLEER. The CDR3 contains 16 residues. The CDR3 is CASSPSPGPLYEEQFF. The CDR3 DNA reads TGCGCCAGCAGCCCCTCGCCCGGGCCCCTGTATGAGGAGCAGTTCTTC.

This clonotype was seen many times. The J gene is TRBJ2-7, the V gene TRBV6-1; D is unresolved. Germline assignment: CDR1 MNHNS and CDR2 SASEGT. The CDR3 has 14 residues. Trimming removed 4 bases from V and 1 base from J, with 11 bases in between. In DNA, the CDR3 is TGTGCCAGCAGTGCCGTATCCGGGTCCTACGAGCAGTACTTC. Translating it yields CASSAVSGSYEQYF.

Concerning this clonotype itself: The junction departs from the called germline gene at one end, perhaps through a read error. This rearrangement joins TRBV30 to TRBJ2-2; no clear D. The CDR3 covers 14 residues. Germline V gives CDR1 GTSNPN, CDR2 SVGIG (reference sequence). The CDR3 DNA follows: TGTACCTGGCGAGACCCCTCCCGGACCGGGGAGCTGTTTTTT. It yields the protein CTWRDPSRTGELFF.

This clonotype was seen many times. This chain joins TRBV20-1 and TRBJ1-2, with TRBD1 as a possible D gene (5 bases). This CDR3 has 13 amino acids. Germline-derived CDR1 and CDR2 are DFQATT and SNEGSKA (reference sequence). V was trimmed by 6 bases and J by 7 bases, leaving 18 bases between them. CDR3 residues: CSAFQDTRSGYTF. The CDR3 DNA reads TGCAGTGCCTTCCAGGACACTCGATCTGGCTACACCTTC.

This clonotype was detected many times. This chain connects TRBV3-1 to TRBJ2-7; D is unclear. Germline CDR1 and CDR2: LGHDT and YNNKEL (reference sequence). CDR3 length: 14 residues. V lost 0 bases, J lost 4 bases, and 10 bases lay in between. The DNA for the CDR3 is TGTGCCAGCAGCCAAGATCTTGGCGCATACGAGCAGTACTTC. As protein: CASSQDLGAYEQYF.

This clonotype was counted many times. The CDR3 nucleotides are TGTGCCAGCAGTTACAGCGGGCCTCCCTACGAGCAGTACTTC. It yields the protein CASSYSGPPYEQYF. This sequence joins TRBV6-6 and TRBJ2-7, with D maybe TRBD2 (6 bases). The V end lost 2 bases, the J end lost 2 bases, and 10 bases lay between the germline ends. CDR3 length equals 14 residues. Germline V CDR1 and CDR2: MNHNY, SVGAGI (reference sequence).

The rearrangement joins TRBV19 to TRBJ2-7; tentatively, D is TRBD2 (6 bases). This CDR3 comprises 14 residues. Germline-derived CDR1 and CDR2 are LNHDA and SQIVND (reference sequence). V gave up 5 bases and J gave up 4 bases, with 15 bases separating them. CDR3 sequence: CASSSPGLKYEQYF. As DNA, the CDR3 is TGTGCCAGTAGTTCCCCGGGACTTAAGTACGAGCAGTACTTC.

This clonotype was detected many times. The CDR3 region has the DNA TGTGCCAGCAGCCCATCGCTAGCGGGGTACCACAATGAGCAGTTCTTC. This codes for CASSPSLAGYHNEQFF. The chain carries TRBV7-6 and TRBJ2-1; 9 nucleotides agree with TRBD2. Germline CDR1 SGHVS, CDR2 FNYEAQ. The CDR3 has 16 residues. After removal of 5 bases from V and 5 bases from J, the junction contained 10 bases not matched to a gene.

This sequence joins TRBV3-1 and TRBJ2-7; TRBD2 might be the D (5 bases). Between the trimmed V and J ends, which lost 1 base and 2 bases, there was a span of 12 bases. Germline V gene data show CDR1 as LGHDT and CDR2 as YNNKEL (reference sequence). The CDR3 length is 15 residues. Written as DNA, the CDR3 is TGTGCCAGCAGCCAAGCCGGGAACCAGCCCTACGAGCAGTACTTC. Translating it yields CASSQAGNQPYEQYF.

This clonotype was counted at least ten times. The rearrangement links TRBV6-2 or TRBV6-3 to TRBJ2-5; D unresolved. The V gene lost 3 bases and the J gene lost 9 bases, with 14 bases spanning the gap. The CDR3 is made up of 13 amino acids. Germline V CDR1 and CDR2: MNHEY, SVGEGT. The CDR3 region has the DNA TGTGCCAGCAGTTATCAGGATTGGTCGCCCCAGTACTTC. It translates to CASSYQDWSPQYF.

Only a few counts were recorded for this clonotype. The V and J genes are TRBV11-2 and TRBJ1-1, with TRBD1 matching 7 bases. The V and J ends lost 4 bases and 5 bases, in that order; junction bases with no gene match: 10. CDR1 SGHAT and CDR2 FQNNGV come from the germline V gene. The CDR3 spans 15 residues. CDR3 bases: TGTGCCAGCAGCTCCATACCAGGGGGAGCAACTGAAGCTTTCTTT. Translating gives CASSSIPGGATEAFF.

The chain combines TRBV14 with TRBJ2-3; tentatively, D is TRBD1 (5 bases). CDR3 size: 14 residues. Trimming took off 1 base at V and 1 base at J, with 6 bases between the two ends. CDR1 and CDR2 from the germline V gene are SGHDN and FVKESK. The CDR3 region has the DNA TGTGCCAGCAGCCAAGCACAGGGCACAGATACGCAGTATTTT. Its translation is CASSQAQGTDTQYF.

This sequence joins TRBV19 and TRBJ2-4; the match to TRBD1 covers 7 bases. V shed 8 bases, J shed 4 bases, and the junction held 5 bases outside the gene matches. This CDR3 region has 13 residues. Germline V CDR1 and CDR2: LNHDA, SQIVND (reference sequence). The CDR3 DNA sequence: TGTGCCAGTTCACAGGGGACGAAAAACATTCAGTACTTC. It codes for CASSQGTKNIQYF.

There are many counts of this clonotype. The chain recombines TRBV7-3 with TRBJ2-1, with D tentatively TRBD2 (5 bases). CDR1 is SGHTA and CDR2 is FQGTGA in the germline V gene. This CDR3 has 14 amino acids. V lost 1 base to trimming and J lost 9 bases, with 13 bases between them. The CDR3 region has the DNA TGTGCCAGCAGCTTAAGTAGTATGGGGAGTGAGCAGTTCTTC. Protein: CASSLSSMGSEQFF.

This clonotype was detected ten times or more. V is TRBV24-1 and J is TRBJ2-3; 14 nucleotides match TRBD2. From germline, CDR1 is KGHDR and CDR2 SFDVKD. The length of the CDR3 is 17 residues. The ends lost 2 bases at V and 3 bases at J; junction bases unmatched: 3. CDR3 coding DNA: TGTGCCACCAGTGATTCCGGGACTAGCGGGAGAACAGATACGCAGTATTTT. The encoded protein is CATSDSGTSGRTDTQYF.

This clonotype showed up many times. The CDR3 sequence is CASSPQGPPQSGELFF. CDR3 nucleotide sequence: TGTGCCAGCAGTCCTCAGGGGCCCCCTCAGTCGGGGGAGCTGTTTTTT. The chain is built from TRBV6-1 and TRBJ2-2; perhaps TRBD1 as D (6 bases). Germline loops: CDR1 MNHNS, CDR2 SASEGT. The CDR3 loop spans 16 amino acids. The ends were cut back, 5 bases at V and 8 bases at J, with 21 bases in the middle.

This clonotype was recorded many times. The chain combines TRBV20-1 with TRBJ1-1, with 8 bases lining up with TRBD1. Germline values: CDR1 DFQATT, CDR2 SNEGSKA (reference sequence). The CDR3 has 13 amino acids. V shed 3 bases and J 1 base; nucleotides not matched to a gene: 1. CDR3 nucleotide sequence: TGCAGTGCTAGCGGGACAGGGAACACTGAAGCTTTCTTT. Protein: CSASGTGNTEAFF.

This clonotype was counted only a few times. The genes are TRBV19 and TRBJ1-3; the D is unclear. The germline V and J ends were trimmed by 3 bases and 5 bases, with 14 bases remaining between them. Germline V gene data show CDR1 as LNHDA and CDR2 as SQIVND (reference sequence). This CDR3 has 15 residues. The CDR3 here is CASSMEYGKRNTIYF. Here the CDR3 DNA reads TGTGCCAGTAGTATGGAATACGGGAAAAGAAACACCATATATTTT.

This clonotype showed up just a few times. A much more abundant neighbour one base away suggests this may be a read error. V gene TRBV27 combines with J gene TRBJ2-7, with 7 bases identical to TRBD1. The CDR3 runs to 14 residues. Trimming at V came to 6 bases and at J to 2 bases, leaving 7 bases not matched to a gene. Germline V gives CDR1 MNHEY, CDR2 SMNVEV (reference sequence). The CDR3 nucleotides are TGTGCCAGCAGCCACAGGGGTTCTCCCTACGAGCAGTACTTC. As protein: CASSHRGSPYEQYF.

This clonotype was counted at least ten times. This chain joins TRBV19 and TRBJ2-7, with 10 bases that match TRBD2. V shed 3 bases, J shed 5 bases, and the junction held 7 bases outside the gene matches. The germline gives CDR1 LNHDA, CDR2 SQIVND (reference sequence). The CDR3 is 15 amino acids. Here the CDR3 DNA reads TGTGCCAGTAGTATCTCTAGCGGGAGTTCCCACGAGCAGTACTTC. The encoded protein is CASSISSGSSHEQYF.

Only a few counts were recorded for this clonotype. This chain joins TRBV11-2 and TRBJ2-7, with 10 nucleotides matching TRBD2. Per the germline V gene, CDR1 is SGHAT and CDR2 is FQNNGV. The CDR3 has 15 residues. Trimming removed 3 bases from V and 7 bases from J; junction bases left unmatched: 9. This CDR3 reads CASSFGAGGEFEQYF. CDR3 nucleotides: TGTGCCAGCAGCTTCGGAGCGGGAGGGGAATTTGAGCAGTACTTC. The entire variable domain, with the rest obtained from reference TRBV11-2 and TRBJ2-7, is as follows: EAGVAQSPRYKIIEKRQSVAFWCNPISGHATLYWYQQILGQGPKLLIQFQNNGVVDDSQLPKDRFSAERLKGVDSTLKIQPAKLEDSAVYLCASSFGAGGEFEQYFGPGTRLTVT.